Below, 30 T cell receptor beta chains from the same sample are listed, as sequenced in a study of response to subunit inactivated influenza vaccine. TCRdb reanalysed the RT-PCR reads using MiXCR and keeps one entry per CDR3 protein. The data hold around 480,000 distinct CDR3 sequences, with about 10% observed a single time. Sequences were derived from PBMCs from blood, sampled about 40 days after vaccination. The receptors were sampled from a man in his fifties or sixties who received an inactivated influenza vaccine.

This clonotype appeared many times. The chain employs TRBV28 and TRBJ1-2, with TRBD1 identical over 7 bases. This CDR3 is 14 amino acids long. Trimming at V came to 3 bases and at J to 6 bases, leaving 7 bases not matched to a gene. Germline lookup yields CDR1 MDHEN and CDR2 SYDVKM. This CDR3 is CASSFHDRDNGYTF. The CDR3 nucleotides are TGTGCCAGCAGTTTCCACGACAGGGATAATGGCTACACCTTC.

The V call is TRBV10-3, the J call TRBJ2-1, with 8 positions matching TRBD2. The CDR3 runs 13 residues. The V segment lost 6 bases and the J segment 5 bases; nucleotides outside the gene matches: 3. Germline V gives CDR1 ENHRY, CDR2 SYGVKD. The CDR3 here is CAIRGRGDNEQFF. The DNA of the CDR3 is TGTGCCATCAGAGGGCGGGGGGACAATGAGCAGTTCTTC.

Many counts were recorded for this clonotype. The J gene is TRBJ2-7, the V gene TRBV29-1; 10 bases match TRBD1. Germline assignment: CDR1 SQVTM and CDR2 ANQGSEA. The junction had 5 bases not matched to a gene; V was cut back by 2 bases and J by 10 bases. The CDR3 length is 12 residues. CDR3 sequence: CSVESGTGVQYF. DNA of the CDR3: TGCAGCGTTGAATCCGGGACAGGGGTTCAGTACTTC.

This clonotype was detected a few times. The rearrangement uses TRBV6-1 and TRBJ1-2; maybe TRBD1 (6 bases). The CDR3 spans 14 residues. V dropped 2 bases and J dropped 8 bases, with 15 bases sitting between them. CDR1 is MNHNS, CDR2 SASEGT, per germline. The DNA for the CDR3 is TGTGCCAGCAGTGAACTTAACAGGGACTGGGGCTACACCTTC. This translates into CASSELNRDWGYTF.

This clonotype was seen only a few times. The V gene is TRBV5-1, the J gene TRBJ1-5; the D gene is possibly TRBD1 (5 bases). The CDR3 is 15 residues long. V lost 5 bases and J lost 4, with 16 bases in between. Germline lookup yields CDR1 SGHRS and CDR2 YFSETQ. The CDR3 loop is CASSATDSLNQPQHF. CDR3 in DNA: TGCGCCAGCAGTGCGACAGATTCCCTAAATCAGCCCCAGCATTTT.

Only a few counts were recorded for this clonotype. This chain links TRBV5-1 with TRBJ2-7; 8 bases agree with TRBD2. CDR3 length equals 15 residues. V dropped 0 bases and J dropped 5; count of bases not matched to a gene: 7. CDR1 is SGHRS and CDR2 is YFSETQ in the germline V gene. CDR3 in DNA: TGCGCCAGCAGCTTGGCCGGGGGGGGTTTCAACGAGCAGTACTTC. It translates to CASSLAGGGFNEQYF.

CDR3 nucleotides: TGCAGTGCCAGGTGGTCTTACGAGCAGTACTTC. Its protein product is CSARWSYEQYF. The chain uses TRBV20-1 and TRBJ2-7; D call uncertain. Trimming took off 6 bases at V and 4 bases at J, with 10 bases between the two ends. Germline V CDR1 and CDR2: DFQATT, SNEGSKA (reference sequence). The CDR3 sequence is 11 residues long.

The chain links TRBV5-1 to TRBJ2-1; D ambiguous. CDR3 size: 12 residues. Germline CDR1 SGHRS, CDR2 YFSETQ. V was pared by 0 bases and J by 10 bases, with 8 bases between. CDR3 protein: CASSLVGSEQFF. CDR3 nucleotide sequence: TGCGCCAGCAGCTTGGTGGGCAGCGAGCAGTTCTTC.

V and J are TRBV5-1 and TRBJ2-1, with 16 bases fitting TRBD2. The length of the CDR3 is 18 residues. V trimming: 0 bases; J trimming: 8 bases; junction bases outside the gene matches: 8. Germline V gene sequence: CDR1 SGHRS, CDR2 YFSETQ. CDR3 coding DNA: TGCGCCAGCAGCTTGGTCGGGGGACTAGCGGGGGGGTTTCATGAGCAGTTCTTC. Translating gives CASSLVGGLAGGFHEQFF.

This clonotype has only a few counts. V is TRBV4-3 and J is TRBJ1-1; D unresolved. Germline V gene data show CDR1 as LGHNA and CDR2 as YSLEER. The CDR3 consists of 16 residues. V was trimmed by 0 bases and J by 0 bases, leaving 11 bases between them. The CDR3 protein is CASSQDLGRMNTEAFF. CDR3 nucleotide sequence: TGCGCCAGCAGCCAAGATTTAGGGAGAATGAACACTGAAGCTTTCTTT.

J is TRBJ2-7 and V is TRBV4-3; a possible D gene is TRBD2 (6 bases). CDR3 length: 15 amino acids. Per the germline V gene, CDR1 is LGHNA and CDR2 is YSLEER. The V and J ends lost 0 bases and 6 bases respectively, with 15 bases between them. In DNA, the CDR3 is TGCGCCAGCAGCCAAGACGGGGACTTCGCGGGCGAGCAGTACTTC. Translation: CASSQDGDFAGEQYF.

The gene calls are TRBV7-9 and TRBJ2-7, with 11 bases that match TRBD2. Germline V gene lookup returns CDR1 SEHNR and CDR2 FQNEAQ (reference sequence). The V and J ends lost 3 bases and 0 bases, in that order; junction bases with no gene match: 4. The CDR3 length is 16 residues. The CDR3 here is CASSFIGTSGSYEQYF. CDR3 DNA sequence: TGTGCCAGCAGCTTCATTGGGACTAGCGGCTCCTACGAGCAGTACTTC.

This clonotype has ten or more counts. This chain connects TRBV5-1 to TRBJ2-5, with TRBD1 identical over 8 bases. The length of the CDR3 is 16 residues. V dropped 4 bases and J dropped 0; count of bases not matched to a gene: 8. CDR1 is SGHRS and CDR2 is YFSETQ in the germline V gene. CDR3 DNA: TGCGCCAGCAGCCCGGGACAGGTTATGTACCAAGAGACCCAGTACTTC. Protein sequence: CASSPGQVMYQETQYF.

This chain joins TRBV21-1 and TRBJ1-1; the D call in the table, TRBD1, was not verified against the DNA. TRBV21-1 counts as a pseudogene. The CDR3 is 17 amino acids. This chain's CDR3 is CASSKGGTGGPHTEAFF. CDR3 bases: TGTGCCAGCAGCAAAGGAGGGACAGGGGGTCCCCACACTGAAGCTTTCTTT.

This clonotype has more than one count but fewer than ten. The CDR3 nucleotides read TGCAGTGCTCTTAAAATGCGCCAGGGGGCCTACAATGAGCAGTTCTTC. Encoded protein: CSALKMRQGAYNEQFF. This chain joins TRBV20-1 and TRBJ2-1; the match to TRBD1 covers 7 bases. With 5 bases clipped from V and 2 bases from J, the junction kept 12 bases outside the gene matches. This CDR3 spans 16 amino acids. CDR1 is DFQATT and CDR2 is SNEGSKA in the germline V gene (reference sequence).

The genes are TRBV7-6 and TRBJ2-5; D is unclear. The CDR3 is made up of 15 amino acids. Trimming removed 7 bases at V and 5 bases at J, with 20 bases between. Germline V gene sequence: CDR1 SGHVS, CDR2 FNYEAQ. CDR3 bases: TGTGCCAGCAATGGGCTAGGGCAACCTGGGGAGACCCAGTACTTC. Translating it yields CASNGLGQPGETQYF.

This clonotype showed up many times. This sequence joins TRBV29-1 and TRBJ1-2; possibly TRBD1 for D (6 bases). Germline V gene data show CDR1 as SQVTM and CDR2 as ANQGSEA. CDR3 length equals 13 residues. Trimming left V 6 bases short and J 4 bases short, with 15 bases between. Here the CDR3 DNA reads TGCAGCGTCGCACCAGGGGTGAGCTATGGCTACACCTTC. Amino acid sequence: CSVAPGVSYGYTF.

This clonotype was seen many times. V and J are TRBV24-1 and TRBJ2-1; D is undetermined. Germline V gene data show CDR1 as KGHDR and CDR2 as SFDVKD. There are 16 residues in the CDR3. V gave up 0 bases and J gave up 0 bases, with 8 bases separating them. The CDR3 spells CATSDLPISSYNEQFF. In nucleotides, the CDR3 is TGTGCCACCAGTGATTTGCCTATCTCCTCCTACAATGAGCAGTTCTTC.

With respect to this clonotype: This may come from a read error, since a much larger clone is one base off. This chain joins TRBV6-2 or TRBV6-3 and TRBJ2-1, with a weak D call TRBD2 (7 bases). The better agreement between TRBJ2-7 and the DNA end casts doubt on the J call. Germline loops: CDR1 MNHEY, CDR2 SVGEGT. This CDR3 region has 15 residues. This CDR3 is CASSYMGGAYNEQYF. DNA for the CDR3: TGTGCCAGCAGTTACATGGGGGGGGCCTACAATGAGCAGTACTTC.

This clonotype was observed many times. V is TRBV29-1 and J is TRBJ1-1; the D is unclear. Germline V gene lookup returns CDR1 SQVTM and CDR2 ANQGSEA. V lost 4 bases and J lost 4, with 16 bases in between. The CDR3 is 14 residues long. CDR3 in DNA: TGCAGCGTTGGCATGTCGGGTTGGGGCACTGAAGCTTTCTTT. Protein product: CSVGMSGWGTEAFF. The variable domain in full, with the rest retrieved from reference TRBV29-1 and TRBJ1-1, is SAVISQKPSRDICQRGTSLTIQCQVDSQVTMMFWYRQQPGQSLTLIATANQGSEATYESGFVIDKFPISRPNLTFSTLTVSNMSPEDSSIYLCSVGMSGWGTEAFFGQGTRLTVV.

This chain joins TRBV9 and TRBJ2-3; 12 bases are a match to TRBD1. Trimming removed 4 bases from V and 4 bases from J; junction bases left unmatched: 4. The germline V gene encodes CDR1 SGDLS and CDR2 YYNGEE. The CDR3 is 15 residues long. CDR3 amino acids: CASSWGQGAADTQYF. CDR3 DNA sequence: TGTGCCAGCAGCTGGGGACAGGGGGCCGCAGATACGCAGTATTTT.

The rearrangement links TRBV4-1 to TRBJ1-6; 10 bases align to TRBD1. J gave up 8 bases and V 7 bases, and 5 bases lay outside the gene matches. The CDR3 has 14 residues. Germline CDR1 MGHRA, CDR2 YSYEKL. The CDR3 region has the DNA TGCGCCAGCACCCGGGACAGGGGAGATTCACCCCTCCACTTT. As protein: CASTRDRGDSPLHF.

There are a few counts of this clonotype. The chain uses TRBV12-3 or TRBV12-4 and TRBJ1-6; D might be TRBD1 (5 bases). The CDR3 contains 14 residues. V gave up 7 bases and J gave up 8 bases, with 15 bases separating them. CDR3: CASNQGPEYSPLHF. CDR3 DNA: TGTGCCAGCAATCAGGGACCCGAGTATTCACCCCTCCACTTT.

This clonotype was counted ten times or more. The gene calls are TRBV27 and TRBJ2-7; D possibly corresponds to TRBD2 (6 bases). The CDR3 covers 13 residues. Trimming pared 0 bases from V and 6 bases from J, leaving 9 bases between. Germline lookup yields CDR1 MNHEY and CDR2 SMNVEV (reference sequence). CDR3 sequence: CASSLSRGREQYF. CDR3 nucleotides: TGTGCCAGCAGTTTATCGCGGGGTCGCGAGCAGTACTTC.

Ten or more counts support this clonotype. The chain employs TRBV12-3 or TRBV12-4 and TRBJ2-2, with D tentatively TRBD2 (5 bases). CDR3 length: 13 amino acids. V lost 4 bases and J 6 bases, leaving 9 bases between the germline ends. The CDR3 reads CASSSRGPGELFF. Here the CDR3 DNA reads TGTGCCAGCAGTTCACGGGGTCCCGGGGAGCTGTTTTTT.

This rearrangement joins TRBV15 to TRBJ1-2, with TRBD1 as a possible D gene (6 bases). The CDR3 is made up of 15 amino acids. V lost 0 bases, J lost 4 bases, and 12 bases lay in between. Germline V CDR1 and CDR2: LNHNV, YYDKDF (reference sequence). The CDR3 bases are TGTGCCACCAGCAGAGACAGGGGCGATTTCTATGGCTACACCTTC. Translated, it gives CATSRDRGDFYGYTF.

This sequence joins TRBV6-2 or TRBV6-3 and TRBJ2-3, with D perhaps TRBD1 (6 bases). With 6 bases removed from V and 5 bases from J, the gap between germline ends came to 21 bases. The CDR3 has 16 residues. In germline, CDR1 is MNHEY, CDR2 SVGEGT. The CDR3 DNA follows: TGTGCCAGCAGACGAAGACGGACAGTTACTAAAGATACGCAGTATTTT. This codes for CASRRRRTVTKDTQYF.

This clonotype has only a few counts. V is TRBV28 and J is TRBJ2-5, with D possibly TRBD2 on 5 matching bases. The CDR3 has 14 amino acids. The V and J ends lost 8 bases and 4 bases respectively, with 17 bases between them. Germline CDR1 MDHEN, CDR2 SYDVKM. The CDR3 spells CASADGGAPETQYF. The CDR3, as DNA: TGTGCCAGCGCCGACGGAGGAGCGCCAGAGACCCAGTACTTC.

This chain joins TRBV20-1 and TRBJ2-7; TRBD2 matches 11 bases. Germline loops: CDR1 DFQATT, CDR2 SNEGSKA (reference sequence). The length of the CDR3 is 15 residues. The J segment lost 4 bases and the V segment lost 1 base, leaving 6 bases of the junction unmatched. CDR3 amino acids: CSARGQTSGGYEQYF. DNA of the CDR3: TGCAGTGCTAGAGGTCAAACTAGCGGGGGTTACGAGCAGTACTTC.

J is TRBJ2-5 and V is TRBV2, with D maybe TRBD2 (5 bases). The CDR3 is made up of 13 amino acids. Trimming removed 5 bases from V and 8 bases from J, with 15 bases in between. CDR1 and CDR2 (germline): SNHLY, FYNNEI. This chain's CDR3 is CASSYGNWITQYF. The CDR3 coding sequence is TGTGCCAGCAGTTACGGGAATTGGATTACCCAGTACTTC. The full variable domain, in which reference TRBV2 and TRBJ2-5 provide the parts outside the CDR3, is EPEVTQTPSHQVTQMGQEVILRCVPISNHLYFYWYRQILGQKVEFLVSFYNNEISEKSEIFDDQFSVERPDGSNFTLKIRSTKLEDSAMYFCASSYGNWITQYFGPGTRLLVL.